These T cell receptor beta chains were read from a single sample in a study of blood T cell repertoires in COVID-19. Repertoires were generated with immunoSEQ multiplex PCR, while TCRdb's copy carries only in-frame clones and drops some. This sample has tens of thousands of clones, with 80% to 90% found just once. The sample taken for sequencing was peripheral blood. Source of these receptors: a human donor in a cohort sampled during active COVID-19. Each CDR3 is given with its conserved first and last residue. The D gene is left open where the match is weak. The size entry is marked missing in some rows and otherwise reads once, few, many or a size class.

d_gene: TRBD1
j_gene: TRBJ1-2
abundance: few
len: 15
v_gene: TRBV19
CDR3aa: CASRQGQLPDYGYTF
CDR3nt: TGTGCCAGTAGGCAGGGACAGCTTCCAGACTATGGCTACACCTTC

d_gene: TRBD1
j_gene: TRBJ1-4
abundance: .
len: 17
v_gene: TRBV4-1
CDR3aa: CASSSHRGRTTNEKLFF
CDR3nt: TGCGCCAGCAGCTCCCACAGGGGGAGGACTACTAATGAAAAACTGTTTTTT

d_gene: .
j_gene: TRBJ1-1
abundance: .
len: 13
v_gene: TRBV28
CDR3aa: CASSTRPDSEAFF
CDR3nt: TGTGCCAGCAGTACTCGTCCGGACAGTGAAGCTTTCTTT

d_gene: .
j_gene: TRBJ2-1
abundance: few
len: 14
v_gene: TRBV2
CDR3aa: CASSEEGRHNEQFF
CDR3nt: TGTGCCAGCAGTGAGGAGGGTAGGCACAATGAGCAGTTCTTC

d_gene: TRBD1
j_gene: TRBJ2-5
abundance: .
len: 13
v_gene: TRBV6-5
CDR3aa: CASSYSRQGARYF
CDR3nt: TGTGCCAGCAGTTACTCGAGACAGGGGGCGCGGTACTTC

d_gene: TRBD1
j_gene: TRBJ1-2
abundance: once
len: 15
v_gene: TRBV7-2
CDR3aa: CASSLGTGVGYGYTF
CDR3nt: TGTGCCAGCAGCTTAGGGACAGGGGTGGGATATGGCTACACCTTC

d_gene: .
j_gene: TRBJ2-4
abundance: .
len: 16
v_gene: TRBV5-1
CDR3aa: CASSWRVGVSKNIQYF
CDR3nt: TGCGCCAGCAGCTGGAGGGTGGGGGTCTCCAAAAACATTCAGTACTTC

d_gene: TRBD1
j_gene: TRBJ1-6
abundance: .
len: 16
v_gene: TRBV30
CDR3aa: CAWSADRGGRGSPLHF
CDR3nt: TGTGCCTGGAGTGCCGACAGGGGGGGGCGAGGTTCACCCCTCCACTTT

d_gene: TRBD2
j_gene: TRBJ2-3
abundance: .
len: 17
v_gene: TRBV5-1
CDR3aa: CASSPQSTSGGTDTQYF
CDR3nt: TGCGCCAGCAGCCCACAATCTACTAGCGGGGGTACAGATACGCAGTATTTT

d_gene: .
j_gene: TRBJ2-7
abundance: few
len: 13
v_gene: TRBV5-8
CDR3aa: CASSLIRVYEQYF
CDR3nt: TGTGCCAGCAGCTTGATCAGGGTTTACGAGCAGTACTTC

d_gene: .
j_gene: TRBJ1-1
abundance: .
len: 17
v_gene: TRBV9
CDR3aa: CASSVEGRGIQGDEAFF
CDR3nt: TGTGCCAGCAGCGTAGAGGGCAGGGGTATTCAGGGAGACGAAGCTTTCTTT

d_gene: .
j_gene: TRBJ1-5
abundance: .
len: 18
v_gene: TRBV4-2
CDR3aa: CASSPKNQQGHSNQPQHF
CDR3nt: TGTGCCAGCAGCCCTAAGAATCAACAGGGACATAGCAATCAGCCCCAGCATTTT

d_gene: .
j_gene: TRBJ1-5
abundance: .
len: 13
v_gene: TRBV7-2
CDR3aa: CASSLIRNQPQHF
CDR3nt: TGTGCCAGCAGCTTAATCAGGAATCAGCCCCAGCATTTT